This T cell receptor (beta chain) was sequenced in a study of T-cell memory formation after mild COVID-19. Study outcomes and limitations: CD4+ clones that contracted lay mainly in CM and EM; CD8+ ones lay in EMRA. In second-wave clones peaking day 37, SARS-CoV-2 specificity remained unconfirmed.

One entry per CDR3 protein, called by TCRdb with MiXCR from the 5' RACE reads. Of about 140,000 distinct CDR3 sequences in the sample, around 27% were seen once. A word on this clonotype: What it binds is unknown.

Germline lookup yields CDR1 MGHRA and CDR2 YSYEKL. J was trimmed by 7 bases and V by 4 bases; bases with no gene match: 10. The CDR3 loop spans 15 amino acids. Source material: PBMCs or a T cell subset sorted from them (not recorded which). The clonotype comes from an adult woman who had mild COVID-19 (a few samples of this study predate the infection). Cell type and time point are not known. J is TRBJ1-1 and V is TRBV4-1; 9 nucleotides agree with TRBD1. CDR3 residues: CASSPPDRGFGEAFF. CDR3 DNA: TGCGCCAGCAGCCCGCCCGACAGGGGGTTCGGTGAAGCTTTCTTT.